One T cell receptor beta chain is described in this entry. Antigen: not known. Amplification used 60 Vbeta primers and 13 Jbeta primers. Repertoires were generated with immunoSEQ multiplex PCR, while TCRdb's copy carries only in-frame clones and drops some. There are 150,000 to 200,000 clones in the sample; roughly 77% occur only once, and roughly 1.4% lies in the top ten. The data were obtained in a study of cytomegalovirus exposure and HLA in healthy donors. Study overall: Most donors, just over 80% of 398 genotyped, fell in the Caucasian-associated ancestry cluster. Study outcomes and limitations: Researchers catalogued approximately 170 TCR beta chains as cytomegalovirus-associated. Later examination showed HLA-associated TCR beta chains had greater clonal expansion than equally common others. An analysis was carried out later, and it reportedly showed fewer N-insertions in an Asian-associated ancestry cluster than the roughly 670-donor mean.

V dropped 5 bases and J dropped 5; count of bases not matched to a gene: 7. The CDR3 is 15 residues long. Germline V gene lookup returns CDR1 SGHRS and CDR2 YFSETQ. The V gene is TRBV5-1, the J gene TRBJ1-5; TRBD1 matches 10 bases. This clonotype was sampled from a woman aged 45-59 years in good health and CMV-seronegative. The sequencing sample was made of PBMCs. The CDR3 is CASRSGTGEDQPQHF. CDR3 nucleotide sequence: TGCGCCAGCAGATCGGGGACAGGGGAGGATCAGCCCCAGCATTTT.